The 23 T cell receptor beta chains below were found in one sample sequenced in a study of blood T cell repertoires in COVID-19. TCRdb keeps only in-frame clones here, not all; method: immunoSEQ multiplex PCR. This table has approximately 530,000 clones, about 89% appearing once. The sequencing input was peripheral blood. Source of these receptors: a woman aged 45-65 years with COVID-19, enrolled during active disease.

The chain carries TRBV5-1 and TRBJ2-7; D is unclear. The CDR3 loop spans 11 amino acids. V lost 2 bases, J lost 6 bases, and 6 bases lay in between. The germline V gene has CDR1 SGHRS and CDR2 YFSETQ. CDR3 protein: CASSFSGEQYF. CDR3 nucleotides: TGCGCCAGCAGCTTTTCGGGCGAGCAGTACTTC.

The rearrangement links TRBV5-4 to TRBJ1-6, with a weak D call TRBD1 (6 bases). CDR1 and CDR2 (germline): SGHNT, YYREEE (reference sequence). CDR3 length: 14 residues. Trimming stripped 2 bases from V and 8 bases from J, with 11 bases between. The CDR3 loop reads CASSFWTEDSPLHF. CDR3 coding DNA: TGTGCCAGCAGCTTCTGGACAGAAGATTCACCCCTCCACTTT.

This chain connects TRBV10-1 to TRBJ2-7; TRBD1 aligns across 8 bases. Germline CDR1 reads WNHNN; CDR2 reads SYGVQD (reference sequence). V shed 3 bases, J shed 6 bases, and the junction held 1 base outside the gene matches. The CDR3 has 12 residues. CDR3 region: CASSETGGEQYF. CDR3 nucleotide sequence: TGCGCCAGCAGTGAAACAGGGGGCGAGCAGTACTTC.

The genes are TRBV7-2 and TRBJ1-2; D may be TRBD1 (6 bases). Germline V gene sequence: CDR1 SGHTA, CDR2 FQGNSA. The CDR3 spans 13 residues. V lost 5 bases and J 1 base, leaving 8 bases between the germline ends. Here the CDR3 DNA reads TGTGCCAGCAGCGCACAGGGTAACTATGGCTACACCTTC. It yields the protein CASSAQGNYGYTF.

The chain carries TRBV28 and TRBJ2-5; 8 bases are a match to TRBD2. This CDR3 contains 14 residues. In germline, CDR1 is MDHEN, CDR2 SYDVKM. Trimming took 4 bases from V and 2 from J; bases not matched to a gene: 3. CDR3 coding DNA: TGTGCCAGCAGTTCCGGGACTAGACAAGAGACCCAGTACTTC. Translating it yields CASSSGTRQETQYF.

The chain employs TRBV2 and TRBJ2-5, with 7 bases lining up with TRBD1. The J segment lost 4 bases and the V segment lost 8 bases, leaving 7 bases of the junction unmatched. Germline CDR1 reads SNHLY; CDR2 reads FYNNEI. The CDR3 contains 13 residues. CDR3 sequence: CASVSGQTETQYF. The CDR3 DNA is TGTGCCAGCGTCTCGGGACAGACAGAGACCCAGTACTTC.

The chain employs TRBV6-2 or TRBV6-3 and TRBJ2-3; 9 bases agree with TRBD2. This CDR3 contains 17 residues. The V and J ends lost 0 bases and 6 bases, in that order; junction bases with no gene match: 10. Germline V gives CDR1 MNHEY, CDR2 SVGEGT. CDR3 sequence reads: CASSYSVRGGAEDTQYF. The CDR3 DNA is TGTGCCAGCAGTTACTCGGTGCGCGGGGGGGCCGAGGATACGCAGTATTTT.

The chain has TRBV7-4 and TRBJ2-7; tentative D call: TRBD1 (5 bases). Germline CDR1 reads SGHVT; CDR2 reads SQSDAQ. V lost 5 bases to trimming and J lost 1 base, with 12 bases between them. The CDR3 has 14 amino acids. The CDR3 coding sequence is TGTGCCAGCAGCCTACTACAGGTTTCCTACGAGCAGTACTTC. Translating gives CASSLLQVSYEQYF.

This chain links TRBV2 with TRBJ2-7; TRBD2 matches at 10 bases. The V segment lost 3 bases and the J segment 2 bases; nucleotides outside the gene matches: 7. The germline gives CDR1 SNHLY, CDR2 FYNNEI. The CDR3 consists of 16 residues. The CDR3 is CASSEGGLARTYEQYF. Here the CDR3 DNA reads TGTGCCAGCAGTGAGGGGGGACTAGCGCGGACCTACGAGCAGTACTTC.

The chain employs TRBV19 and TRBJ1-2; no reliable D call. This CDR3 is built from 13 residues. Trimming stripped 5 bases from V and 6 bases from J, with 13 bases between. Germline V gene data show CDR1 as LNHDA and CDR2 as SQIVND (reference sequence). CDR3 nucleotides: TGTGCCAGTAGTTCAGGCGCCCGAGATGGCTACACCTTC. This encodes CASSSGARDGYTF.

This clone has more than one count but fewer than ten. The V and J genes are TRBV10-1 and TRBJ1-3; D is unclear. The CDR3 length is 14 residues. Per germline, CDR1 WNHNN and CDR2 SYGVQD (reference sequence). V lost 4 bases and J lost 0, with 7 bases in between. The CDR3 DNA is TGCGCCAGCAGTGGGTCGAGCTCTGGAAACACCATATATTTT. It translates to CASSGSSSGNTIYF.

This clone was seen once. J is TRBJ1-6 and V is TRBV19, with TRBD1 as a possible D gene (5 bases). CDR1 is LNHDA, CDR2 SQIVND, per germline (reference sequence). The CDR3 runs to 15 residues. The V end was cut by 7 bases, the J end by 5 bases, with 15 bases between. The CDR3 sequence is CASTPRRGDNSPLHF. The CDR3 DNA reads TGTGCCAGTACCCCCCGGAGGGGAGATAATTCACCCCTCCACTTT.

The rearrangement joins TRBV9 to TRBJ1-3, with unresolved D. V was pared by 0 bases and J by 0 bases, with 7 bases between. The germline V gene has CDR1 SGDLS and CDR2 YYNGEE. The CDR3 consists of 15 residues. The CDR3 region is CASSVGLGSGNTIYF. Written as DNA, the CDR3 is TGTGCCAGCAGCGTAGGACTGGGCTCTGGAAACACCATATATTTT. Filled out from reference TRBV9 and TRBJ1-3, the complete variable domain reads DSGVTQTPKHLITATGQRVTLRCSPRSGDLSVYWYQQSLDQGLQFLIQYYNGEERAKGNILERFSAQQFPDLHSELNLSSLELGDSALYFCASSVGLGSGNTIYFGEGSWLTVV.

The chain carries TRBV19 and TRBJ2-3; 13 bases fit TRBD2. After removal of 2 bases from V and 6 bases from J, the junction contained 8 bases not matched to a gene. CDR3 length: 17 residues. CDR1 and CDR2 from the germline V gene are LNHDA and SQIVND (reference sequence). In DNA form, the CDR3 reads TGTGCCAGTAGTATAAGTCCTCCGGGACTAGCGGGGGATACGCAGTATTTT. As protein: CASSISPPGLAGDTQYF.

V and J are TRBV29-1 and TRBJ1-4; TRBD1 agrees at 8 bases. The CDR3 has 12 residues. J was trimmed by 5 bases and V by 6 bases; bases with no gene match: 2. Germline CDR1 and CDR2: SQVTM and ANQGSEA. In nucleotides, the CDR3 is TGCAGCGTAGACAGGGGCAATGAAAAACTGTTTTTT. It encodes CSVDRGNEKLFF.

CDR3 loop: CASSLERGGLYEQYF. The CDR3 region has the DNA TGTGCCAGCAGCCTAGAGCGGGGGGGCCTTTACGAGCAGTACTTC. J is TRBJ2-7 and V is TRBV4-2; TRBD2 agrees at 10 bases. Per the germline V gene, CDR1 is LGHNA and CDR2 is YNFKEQ. CDR3 length: 15 residues. Losses at the gene ends were 4 bases for V and 4 bases for J; bases not matched to a gene: 7.

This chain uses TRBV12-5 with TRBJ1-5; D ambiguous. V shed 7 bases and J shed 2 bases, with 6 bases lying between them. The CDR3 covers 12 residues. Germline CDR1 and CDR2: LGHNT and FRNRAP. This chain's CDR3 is CASVVGNQPQHF. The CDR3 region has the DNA TGTGCTAGTGTAGTGGGCAATCAGCCCCAGCATTTT.

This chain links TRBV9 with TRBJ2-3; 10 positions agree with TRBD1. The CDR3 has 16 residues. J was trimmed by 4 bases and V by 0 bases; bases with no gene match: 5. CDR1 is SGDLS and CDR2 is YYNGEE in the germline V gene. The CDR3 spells CASSVAPTGGPDTQYF. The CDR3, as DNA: TGTGCCAGCAGCGTAGCCCCGACAGGGGGCCCAGATACGCAGTATTTT.

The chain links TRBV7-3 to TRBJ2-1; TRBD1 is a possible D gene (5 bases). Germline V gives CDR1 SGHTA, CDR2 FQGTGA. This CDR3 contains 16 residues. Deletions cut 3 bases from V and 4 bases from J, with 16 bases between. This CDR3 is CASSLWSAGKYNEQFF. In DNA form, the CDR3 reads TGTGCCAGCAGCTTGTGGTCGGCAGGGAAGTACAATGAGCAGTTCTTC. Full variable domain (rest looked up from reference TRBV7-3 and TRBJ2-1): GAGVSQTPSNKVTEKGKYVELRCDPISGHTALYWYRQSLGQGPEFLIYFQGTGAADDSGLPNDRFFAVRPEGSVSTLKIQRTERGDSAVYLCASSLWSAGKYNEQFFGPGTRLTVL.

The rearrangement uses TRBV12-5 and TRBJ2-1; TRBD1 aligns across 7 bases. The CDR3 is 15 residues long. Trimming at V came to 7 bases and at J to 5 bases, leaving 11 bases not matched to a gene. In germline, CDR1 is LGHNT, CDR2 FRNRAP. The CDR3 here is CASAPIETGNNEQFF. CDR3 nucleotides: TGTGCTAGTGCCCCGATAGAGACAGGGAACAATGAGCAGTTCTTC. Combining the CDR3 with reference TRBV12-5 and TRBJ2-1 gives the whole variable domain DARVTQTPRHKVTEMGQEVTMRCQPILGHNTVFWYRQTMMQGLELLAYFRNRAPLDDSGMPKDRFSAEMPDATLATLKIQPSEPRDSAVYFCASAPIETGNNEQFFGPGTRLTVL.

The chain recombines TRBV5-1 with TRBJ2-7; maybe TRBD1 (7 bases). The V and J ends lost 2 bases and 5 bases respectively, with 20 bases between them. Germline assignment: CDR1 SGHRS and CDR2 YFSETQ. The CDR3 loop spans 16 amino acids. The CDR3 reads CASSFGDWTGGHEQYF. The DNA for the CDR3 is TGCGCCAGCAGCTTTGGGGACTGGACAGGAGGCCACGAGCAGTACTTC.

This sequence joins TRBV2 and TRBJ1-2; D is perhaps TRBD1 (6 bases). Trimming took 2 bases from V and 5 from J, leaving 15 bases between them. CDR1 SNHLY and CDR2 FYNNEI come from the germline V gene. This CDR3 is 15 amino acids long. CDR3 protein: CASSEMDSKGYGYTF. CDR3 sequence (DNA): TGTGCCAGCAGTGAAATGGACAGCAAAGGGTATGGCTACACCTTC.

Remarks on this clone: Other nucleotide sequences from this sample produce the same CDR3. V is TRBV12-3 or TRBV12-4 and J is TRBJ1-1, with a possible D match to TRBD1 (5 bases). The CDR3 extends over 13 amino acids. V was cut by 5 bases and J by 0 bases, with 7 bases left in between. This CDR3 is CASSLGLNTEAFF. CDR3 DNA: TGTGCCAGCAGTCTGGGGCTGAACACTGAAGCTTTCTTT.